This record concerns one TCR beta chain sequence. Measured with immunoSEQ multiplex PCR; TCRdb has only the in-frame clones, and not every one. This table holds some 9,700 clones, 65% to 85% found once. This sample is drawn from a study of PD-1 blockade in classical Hodgkin lymphoma. On the study more broadly: Once every 2 weeks, patients received intravenous nivolumab at 3 mg/kg.

Time point defined: cycle 4 day 1 (C4D1), after more than 5 weeks of nivolumab. No patient escaped relapse after autologous stem cell transplantation, and brentuximab vedotin exposure varied. The source of this sequence is a human donor with classical Hodgkin lymphoma. Here the sequenced sample was peripheral blood mononuclear cells (PBMCs), taken before the fourth cycle of nivolumab.

The CDR3 loop is CASSLGNGKHEQYF. The CDR3 coding sequence is TGTGCCAGCAGCTTAGGGAACGGGAAGCACGAGCAGTACTTC. This chain connects TRBV7-3 to TRBJ2-7, with D tentatively TRBD2 (5 bases). The CDR3 is made up of 14 amino acids. Germline loops: CDR1 SGHTA, CDR2 FQGTGA. Trimming shortened V by 2 bases and J by 5 bases, and 13 bases separated the two germline ends.